Listed below are T cell receptor beta chains from one sample, sequenced in a study of cytomegalovirus exposure and HLA in healthy donors. Sequencing was performed with immunoSEQ multiplex PCR; in TCRdb, only in-frame clones are kept and a portion is missing. The table includes approximately 190,000 clones, 82% detected once. The specimen was PBMCs. The source of these receptors is a boy aged 2-9 years in good health and CMV-seronegative. Each CDR3 is given with its conserved first and last residue. A D gene is named only where the DNA matches it firmly. For some rows the clone size is stated as once, few or many, or as a class when expanded; others skip it.

>NA|TRBJ2-2|NA|TRBV6-5
TGTGCCAGCAGATTCTCTCCCGGGGAGCTGTTTTTT
CASRFSPGELFF
>NA|TRBJ2-3|TRBD2|TRBV7-3
TGTGCCAGCAGCTTACCCGGGAGGACGCAGTATTTT
CASSLPGRTQYF
>NA|TRBJ2-3|NA|TRBV5-1
TGCGCCAGCAGCTGGGCCGGGGGAGCGGGTAGTACAGATACGCAGTATTTT
CASSWAGGAGSTDTQYF
>NA|TRBJ1-5|NA|TRBV7-2
TGTGCCAGCAGCTCCCCCTTTCAGCCCCAGCATTTT
CASSSPFQPQHF
>NA|TRBJ1-1|NA|TRBV9
TGTGCCAGCAAAAGGGGCTTGAACACTGAAGCTTTCTTT
CASKRGLNTEAFF
>NA|TRBJ2-3|NA|TRBV19
TGTGCCAGTAGGGAGGGGAGCACAGATACGCAGTATTTT
CASREGSTDTQYF
>NA|TRBJ1-2|TRBD1|TRBV9
TGTGCCAGCAGCGTAGACAGGGGAGCCTATGGCTACACCTTC
CASSVDRGAYGYTF
>NA|TRBJ2-5|TRBD1|TRBV9
TGTGCCAGCAGCGTGGGGACAGCCGGAGGTGGGGAGACCCAGTACTTC
CASSVGTAGGGETQYF
>NA|TRBJ2-3|TRBD2|TRBV27
TGTGCCAGCAGTTACACTGCGGGGGAGACAGATACGCAGTATTTT
CASSYTAGETDTQYF
>NA|TRBJ1-6|NA|TRBV4-3
TGCGCCAGCGGCCAAGATTTACGCAGCGGCGGTTCACCCCTCCACTTT
CASGQDLRSGGSPLHF
>NA|TRBJ2-5|TRBD1|TRBV7-9
TGTGCCAGCAGCAGGGGGCGGCCGTACCAAGAGACCCAGTACTTC
CASSRGRPYQETQYF
>NA|TRBJ2-2|NA|TRBV6-6
TGTGCCAGCAGCAACGGGGGAGGTGAGCTGTTTTTT
CASSNGGGELFF
>NA|TRBJ2-5|TRBD1|TRBV10-1
TGCGCCATTACAGCCGGGACAGACTACCTCCTCGCGGAAGAGACCCAGTACTTC
CAITAGTDYLLAEETQYF
>NA|TRBJ2-1|TRBD2|TRBV7-2
TGTGCCAGCAGCTTAGCGGGGGGCGGGGGGAGGACCTACAATGAGCAGTTCTTC
CASSLAGGGGRTYNEQFF
>NA|TRBJ1-2|NA|TRBV10-3
TGTGCCATCACTCCCAGGGATACTAACTATGGCTACACCTTC
CAITPRDTNYGYTF
>NA|TRBJ2-3|NA|TRBV5-1
TGCGCCAGCAGCTTCCCCGTAGGCGGGGCTAGCACAGATACGCAGTATTTT
CASSFPVGGASTDTQYF
>NA|TRBJ1-2|NA|TRBV10-3
TGTGCCATCAGTGACGGTGGCTACACCTTC
CAISDGGYTF
>NA|TRBJ2-7|TRBD2|TRBV7-6
TGTGCCAGCAGCTTAGCTATCCGTCTCGCGGGGGGCTACGAGCAGTACTTC
CASSLAIRLAGGYEQYF
>NA|TRBJ1-5|NA|TRBV21-1
TGTGCCAGCAGCAAACGGGGACTCGCCGCTCATAGCAATCAGCCCCAGCATTTT
CASSKRGLAAHSNQPQHF
>NA|TRBJ1-2|TRBD1|TRBV7-2
TGTGCCAGCAGCTTTGGGACAGGAATCTATGGCTACACCTTC
CASSFGTGIYGYTF
>NA|TRBJ2-7|NA|TRBV6-5
TGTGCCAGCAGTTACGGTTTGTCGGGGGAGCAGTACTTC
CASSYGLSGEQYF
>few|TRBJ2-3|TRBD2|TRBV27
TGTGCCAGCAGTTCCCGTCAGACTAGCGCCGGCACAGATACGCAGTATTTT
CASSSRQTSAGTDTQYF
>once|TRBJ1-2|NA|TRBV6-1
TGTGCCAGCAGGGCCGGGACACCCGTATATGGCTACACCTTC
CASRAGTPVYGYTF
>NA|TRBJ2-1|TRBD1|TRBV12-5
TGTGCTAGTGGTCCTCCCCCGACAGGGGGCTGGGGTGACAATGAGCAGTTCTTC
CASGPPPTGGWGDNEQFF
>NA|TRBJ2-7|TRBD1|TRBV7-2
TGTGCCAGCAGCTCTCGGGGACAGGGCAACGAGCAGTACTTC
CASSSRGQGNEQYF
>NA|TRBJ2-7|NA|TRBV2
TGTGCCAGCAGGGTCCAGGGGCTGGGGTTGAACGAGCAGTACTTC
CASRVQGLGLNEQYF
>NA|TRBJ1-2|NA|TRBV6-1
TGTGCCAGCAGCGCAGGGTTGAACTATGGCTACACCTTC
CASSAGLNYGYTF
>NA|TRBJ2-3|TRBD1|TRBV29-1
TGCAGCGTGAGGACAGGATCGTGGACAGATACGCAGTATTTT
CSVRTGSWTDTQYF
>NA|TRBJ1-2|TRBD1|TRBV18
TGTGCCAGCTCACCAGAGGCGGGACAGGGCTCCTATGGCTACACCTTC
CASSPEAGQGSYGYTF
>once|TRBJ1-2|TRBD1|TRBV5-1
TGCGCCAGCAGCTGGGACAGGGCGGACTATGGCTACACCTTC
CASSWDRADYGYTF
>NA|TRBJ1-1|NA|TRBV9
TGTGCCAGCAGCGTAGTTCAGGAAGACACTGAAGCTTTCTTT
CASSVVQEDTEAFF
>NA|TRBJ2-5|NA|TRBV7-2
TGTGCCAGCAGCTCAGGGTGGAGGGAATGGGAGACCCAGTACTTC
CASSSGWREWETQYF
>NA|TRBJ1-6|TRBD1|TRBV27
TGTGCCAGCAGTTTGGACAGGTATTCACCCCTCCACTTT
CASSLDRYSPLHF
>once|TRBJ1-2|NA|TRBV4-2
TGTGCCAGCAAGCAGGAAGAGGGGCGGGGAAATGGCTACACCTTC
CASKQEEGRGNGYTF
>few|TRBJ1-2|NA|TRBV4-1
TGCGCCAGCAGACAGATAGGATCTGACTATGGCTACACCTTC
CASRQIGSDYGYTF
>few|TRBJ1-6|NA|TRBV13
TGTGCCAGCAGCGCCCGGGGAAAGGGGGTCCACTTT
CASSARGKGVHF
>few|TRBJ2-1|NA|TRBV14
TGTGCCAGCAGCCAAGATGTTAGCAATGAGCAGTTCTTC
CASSQDVSNEQFF
>NA|TRBJ1-1|TRBD1|TRBV29-1
TGCAGCGTTCGACAGGGGACGGGTGAAGCTTTCTTT
CSVRQGTGEAFF
>NA|TRBJ1-2|TRBD1|TRBV7-9
TGTGCCAGCAGCTTAATCGCAGGGGGAGAATATGGCTACACCTTC
CASSLIAGGEYGYTF
>NA|TRBJ1-1|NA|TRBV6-5
TGTGCCAGCAGTTACAGGGGAGGGACTGAAGCTTTCTTT
CASSYRGGTEAFF
>NA|TRBJ2-3|NA|TRBV9
TGTGCCAGCAGCGTAGACTCCCAGCCCCGGAGGACAGATACGCAGTATTTT
CASSVDSQPRRTDTQYF
>NA|TRBJ1-2|TRBD1|TRBV29-1
TGCAGCGCTCGTACTGACAGGGCTTGGAGCTATGGCTACACCTTC
CSARTDRAWSYGYTF
>NA|TRBJ2-5|NA|TRBV7-8
TGTGCCAGCAGCTTAGATCCTACGTCAGAGACCCAGTACTTC
CASSLDPTSETQYF
>NA|TRBJ2-7|TRBD1|TRBV25-1
TGTGCCAGCAGTAAAGCCAGGGGGCGGGAGCAGTACTTC
CASSKARGREQYF
>NA|TRBJ2-7|NA|TRBV5-1
TGCGCCAGCAGCTTGTCGGCAGGGCCGCGGGGCTCCTACGAGCAGTACTTC
CASSLSAGPRGSYEQYF
>NA|TRBJ1-2|TRBD1|TRBV4-3
TGCGCCAGCAGCCAAGAAGGGGGACAGGGGAGGGGTGGCTACACCTTC
CASSQEGGQGRGGYTF
>NA|TRBJ2-7|NA|TRBV13
TGTGCCAGCAGCCCTCCGGAGCGGTGGTACGAGCAGTACTTC
CASSPPERWYEQYF
>NA|TRBJ2-2|NA|TRBV5-4
TGTGCCAGCAGTTCCTACAGGGAGGGCGGGGAGCTGTTTTTT
CASSSYREGGELFF
>NA|TRBJ1-6|NA|TRBV2
TGTGCCAGCCACGGACAGTTTTCATCACCCCTCCACTTT
CASHGQFSSPLHF
>NA|TRBJ2-1|NA|TRBV4-1
TGCGCCAGCAGCCCAATAGGGGGGGCTAGATTCTTC
CASSPIGGARFF
>NA|TRBJ1-2|NA|TRBV5-5
TGTGCCAGCAGCCCGGATAGCCTAGCTTGGGGCTACACCTTC
CASSPDSLAWGYTF
>NA|TRBJ1-4|TRBD1|TRBV27
TGTGCCATTACGGGACAGCCCCCTTCAACTAATGAAAAACTGTTTTTT
CAITGQPPSTNEKLFF
>few|TRBJ2-3|TRBD2|TRBV7-9
TGTGCCAGCAGCTCCCCCGGGACTATCTTCACAGATACGCAGTATTTT
CASSSPGTIFTDTQYF
>NA|TRBJ2-5|NA|TRBV12-5
TGTGCTATATCGGGGGTAGGAGAGACCCAGTACTTC
CAISGVGETQYF
>NA|TRBJ1-6|TRBD1|TRBV5-4
TGTGCCAGCAGCTTGGGGACAGGGGTTAATTCACCCCTCCACTTT
CASSLGTGVNSPLHF
>NA|TRBJ1-2|NA|TRBV5-1
TGCGCCAGCAGCTTGGATACAGCCCGCTATGGCTACACCTTC
CASSLDTARYGYTF
>NA|TRBJ2-1|TRBD2|TRBV4-3
TGCGCCAGCAGCCTGGCGGGACTAGCGGGGGCCAGCTCCTACAATGAGCAGTTCTTC
CASSLAGLAGASSYNEQFF